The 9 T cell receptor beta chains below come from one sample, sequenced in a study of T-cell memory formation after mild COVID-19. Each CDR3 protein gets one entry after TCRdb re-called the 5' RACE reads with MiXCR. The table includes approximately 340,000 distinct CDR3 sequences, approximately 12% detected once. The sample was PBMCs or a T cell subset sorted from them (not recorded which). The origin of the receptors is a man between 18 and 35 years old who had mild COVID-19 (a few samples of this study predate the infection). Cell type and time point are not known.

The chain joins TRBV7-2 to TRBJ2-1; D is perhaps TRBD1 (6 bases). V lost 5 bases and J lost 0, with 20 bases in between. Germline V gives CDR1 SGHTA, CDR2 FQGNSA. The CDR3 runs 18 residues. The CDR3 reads CASSVPTRDTSSYNEQFF. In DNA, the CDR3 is TGTGCCAGCAGCGTACCGACAAGGGACACCAGCTCCTACAATGAGCAGTTCTTC.

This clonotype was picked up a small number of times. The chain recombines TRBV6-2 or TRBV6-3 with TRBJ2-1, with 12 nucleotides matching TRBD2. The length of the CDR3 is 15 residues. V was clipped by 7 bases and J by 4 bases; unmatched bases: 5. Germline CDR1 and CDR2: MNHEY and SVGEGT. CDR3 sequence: CASIMTSGGYNEQFF. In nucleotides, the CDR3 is TGTGCCAGCATTATGACTAGCGGGGGATACAATGAGCAGTTCTTC.

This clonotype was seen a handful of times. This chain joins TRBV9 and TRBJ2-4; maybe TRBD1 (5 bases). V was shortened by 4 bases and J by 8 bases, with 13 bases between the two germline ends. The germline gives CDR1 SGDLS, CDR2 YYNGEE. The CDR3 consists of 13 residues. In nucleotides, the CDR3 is TGTGCCAGCAGCAGGGGATCCCTCGACATTCAGTACTTC. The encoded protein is CASSRGSLDIQYF. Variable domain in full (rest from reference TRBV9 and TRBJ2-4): DSGVTQTPKHLITATGQRVTLRCSPRSGDLSVYWYQQSLDQGLQFLIQYYNGEERAKGNILERFSAQQFPDLHSELNLSSLELGDSALYFCASSRGSLDIQYFGAGTRLSVL.

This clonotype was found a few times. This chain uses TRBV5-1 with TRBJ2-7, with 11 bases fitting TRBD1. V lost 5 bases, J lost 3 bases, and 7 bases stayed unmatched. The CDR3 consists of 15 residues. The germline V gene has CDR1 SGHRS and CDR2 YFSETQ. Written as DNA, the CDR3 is TGCGCCAGCAGGAACCCGGGACAGGGGGTCTACGAGCAGTACTTC. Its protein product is CASRNPGQGVYEQYF.

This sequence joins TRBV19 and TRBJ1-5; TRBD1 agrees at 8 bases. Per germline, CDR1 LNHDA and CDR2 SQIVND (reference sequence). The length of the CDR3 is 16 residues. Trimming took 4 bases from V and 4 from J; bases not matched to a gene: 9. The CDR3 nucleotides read TGTGCCAGTAGTACCCACCGGGACAGGTTAAATCAGCCCCAGCATTTT. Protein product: CASSTHRDRLNQPQHF.

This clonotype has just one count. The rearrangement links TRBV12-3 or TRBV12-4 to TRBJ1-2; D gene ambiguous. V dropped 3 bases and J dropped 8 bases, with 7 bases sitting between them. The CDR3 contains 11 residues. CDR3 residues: CASSFDSGYTF. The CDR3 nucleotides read TGTGCCAGCAGTTTCGATTCGGGCTACACCTTC.

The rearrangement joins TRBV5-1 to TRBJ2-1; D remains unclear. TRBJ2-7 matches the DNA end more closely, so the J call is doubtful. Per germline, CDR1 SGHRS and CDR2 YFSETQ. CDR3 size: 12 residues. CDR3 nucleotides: TGCGCCAGCAGCTTGGACCACAATGAGCAGTACTTC. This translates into CASSLDHNEQYF.

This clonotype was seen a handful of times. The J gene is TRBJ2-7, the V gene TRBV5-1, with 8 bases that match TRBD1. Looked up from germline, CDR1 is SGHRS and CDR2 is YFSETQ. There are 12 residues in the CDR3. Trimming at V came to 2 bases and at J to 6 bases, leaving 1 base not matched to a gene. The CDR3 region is CASSFGQGEQYF. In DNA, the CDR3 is TGCGCCAGCAGCTTCGGACAGGGCGAGCAGTACTTC.

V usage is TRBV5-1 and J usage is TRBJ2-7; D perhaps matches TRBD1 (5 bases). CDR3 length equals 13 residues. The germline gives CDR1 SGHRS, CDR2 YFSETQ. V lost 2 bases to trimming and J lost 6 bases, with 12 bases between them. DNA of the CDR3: TGCGCCAGCAGCTTCGACAGCCCCGGCGAGCAGTACTTC. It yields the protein CASSFDSPGEQYF.